This passage covers 20 T cell receptor beta chains from one sample sequenced in a study of lymphopenia after photon versus proton radiotherapy. Libraries were prepared by immunoSEQ multiplex PCR; TCRdb keeps only in-frame clonotypes and omits some of them. The table has about 70,000 clones, around 87% seen once. Sequenced here: peripheral blood, sampled from a patient treated with proton-based radiotherapy. The source is a man at least 80 years old with esophageal cancer.

This clone was counted a few times. The rearrangement joins TRBV7-2 to TRBJ2-7, with 9 positions matching TRBD2. Germline V gene data show CDR1 as SGHTA and CDR2 as FQGNSA. The CDR3 contains 16 residues. J lost 6 bases, V lost 5 bases, and 14 bases had no gene match. CDR3 coding DNA: TGTGCCAGCAGCCTTTCGCGGAGTAGCGGGAGTGGCGAGCAGTACTTC. It codes for CASSLSRSSGSGEQYF. Combining the CDR3 with reference TRBV7-2 and TRBJ2-7 gives the whole variable domain GAGVSQSPSNKVTEKGKDVELRCDPISGHTALYWYRQSLGQGLEFLIYFQGNSAPDKSGLPSDRFSAERTGGSVSTLTIQRTQQEDSAVYLCASSLSRSSGSGEQYFGPGTRLTVT.

CDR3 sequence: CATSRESGMNTEAFF. As DNA, the CDR3 is TGTGCCACCAGCAGAGAGTCGGGGATGAACACTGAAGCTTTCTTT. The V and J genes are TRBV15 and TRBJ1-1, with D uncertain. Per germline, CDR1 LNHNV and CDR2 YYDKDF (reference sequence). The CDR3 runs 15 residues. V was shortened by 0 bases and J by 0 bases, with 8 bases between the two germline ends.

Concerning this clone itself: Sequence at one end of the junction differs from germline and may be a read error. The rearrangement links TRBV7-9 to TRBJ1-2; D is undetermined. The CDR3 spans 16 residues. Germline CDR1 SEHNR, CDR2 FQNEAQ (reference sequence). CDR3 bases: TGCGCCAGCAGCCAATTTAGAGAAGCCTCTAACTATGGCTACACCTTC. It encodes CASSQFREASNYGYTF.

The chain recombines TRBV5-4 with TRBJ2-7; possible D gene TRBD2, 6 bases. CDR1 and CDR2 (germline): SGHNT, YYREEE (reference sequence). The CDR3 consists of 15 residues. Trimming cost V 4 bases and J 0 bases, with 14 bases left between them. The CDR3 region is CASSRLSGISYEQYF. CDR3 DNA sequence: TGTGCCAGCAGCCGACTTAGCGGCATCTCCTACGAGCAGTACTTC. Looking up the rest from reference TRBV5-4 and TRBJ2-7 gives the full variable domain: ETGVTQSPTHLIKTRGQQVTLRCSSQSGHNTVSWYQQALGQGPQFIFQYYREEENGRGNFPPRFSGLQFPNYSSELNVNALELDDSALYLCASSRLSGISYEQYFGPGTRLTVT.

The V and J genes are TRBV7-9 and TRBJ2-7; D is unresolved. CDR1 and CDR2 from the germline V gene are SEHNR and FQNEAQ (reference sequence). This CDR3 is 11 amino acids long. Trimming removed 1 base from V and 5 bases from J, with 3 bases in between. The CDR3 spells CASSLVDEQYF. Written as DNA, the CDR3 is TGTGCCAGCAGCTTAGTCGACGAGCAGTACTTC.

This chain joins TRBV7-2 and TRBJ1-1; D not resolved. Trimming removed 1 base from V and 7 bases from J, with 10 bases in between. CDR3 length: 13 residues. The germline V gene has CDR1 SGHTA and CDR2 FQGNSA. In DNA form, the CDR3 reads TGTGCCAGCAGCTTAGGGCCGGGAATTGAAGCTTTCTTT. It translates to CASSLGPGIEAFF.

The chain uses TRBV18 and TRBJ2-5; 8 positions match TRBD1. This CDR3 contains 14 residues. The germline V gene encodes CDR1 KGHSH and CDR2 LQKENI. Losses at the gene ends were 4 bases for V and 3 bases for J; bases not matched to a gene: 4. The CDR3 coding sequence is TGTGCCAGCTCACGGAACAGGGGGGAAGAGACCCAGTACTTC. This translates into CASSRNRGEETQYF.

The genes are TRBV12-5 and TRBJ2-5, with D perhaps TRBD1 (6 bases). The V end was cut by 1 base, the J end by 5 bases, with 14 bases between. CDR1 LGHNT and CDR2 FRNRAP come from the germline V gene. The CDR3 totals 15 residues. The CDR3: CASGLGRGYRETQYF. The CDR3 DNA sequence: TGTGCTAGTGGTTTGGGTAGGGGGTATCGGGAGACCCAGTACTTC.

This chain connects TRBV7-2 to TRBJ2-2, with D possibly being TRBD1 (6 bases). Germline loops: CDR1 SGHTA, CDR2 FQGNSA. CDR3 size: 16 residues. Trimming cost V 5 bases and J 1 base, with 14 bases left between them. The CDR3 DNA reads TGTGCCAGCAGCACACCCAGGGGTCGGAACACCGGGGAGCTGTTTTTT. Translating gives CASSTPRGRNTGELFF. The entire variable domain, with the rest obtained from reference TRBV7-2 and TRBJ2-2, is as follows: GAGVSQSPSNKVTEKGKDVELRCDPISGHTALYWYRQSLGQGLEFLIYFQGNSAPDKSGLPSDRFSAERTGGSVSTLTIQRTQQEDSAVYLCASSTPRGRNTGELFFGEGSRLTVL.

The V gene is TRBV30, the J gene TRBJ1-2, with unresolved D. The CDR3 covers 13 residues. V dropped 4 bases and J dropped 8 bases, with 17 bases sitting between them. Germline V gene data show CDR1 as GTSNPN and CDR2 as SVGIG (reference sequence). DNA of the CDR3: TGTGCCTGGAACCTACAAGGAGGTGGCGGCTACACCTTC. Its protein product is CAWNLQGGGGYTF.

The chain has TRBV6-1 and TRBJ2-1; no clear D. The CDR3 sequence is 13 residues long. Trimming cost V 6 bases and J 7 bases, with 13 bases left between them. CDR1 is MNHNS and CDR2 is SASEGT in the germline V gene. Written as DNA, the CDR3 is TGTGCCAGCAGCTTAGAAGGGCGAAATGAGCAGTTCTTC. Its translation: CASSLEGRNEQFF.

This chain links TRBV15 with TRBJ2-7; TRBD1 agrees at 11 bases. V gave up 5 bases and J gave up 4 bases; unmatched junction bases: 7. CDR1 and CDR2 from the germline V gene are LNHNV and YYDKDF (reference sequence). The CDR3 is 15 residues long. The chain's CDR3 is CATSGGQGARYEQYF. The CDR3 DNA reads as TGTGCCACCAGCGGAGGACAGGGGGCGCGGTACGAGCAGTACTTC.

There are a few counts of this clone. The chain carries TRBV25-1 and TRBJ2-1; a weak D match, TRBD1 (5 bases). Germline values: CDR1 MGHDK, CDR2 SYGVNS. Trimming left V 8 bases short and J 1 base short, with 18 bases between. The CDR3 loop spans 16 amino acids. CDR3 residues: CASVSHGAYSYNEQFF. In nucleotides, the CDR3 is TGTGCCAGCGTCTCTCATGGGGCCTATTCCTACAATGAGCAGTTCTTC.

The rearrangement joins TRBV5-1 to TRBJ2-1; 11 positions agree with TRBD2. From germline, CDR1 is SGHRS and CDR2 YFSETQ. The CDR3 totals 17 residues. Unmatched junction bases numbered 5, after V lost 1 base and J lost 2 bases. DNA for the CDR3: TGCGCCAGCAGCTTGCGGGAGACTAGCGGGACCTACAATGAGCAGTTCTTC. Its translation: CASSLRETSGTYNEQFF.

The rearrangement links TRBV5-6 to TRBJ1-2; D uncertain. This CDR3 has 13 residues. V lost 1 base and J lost 4, with 8 bases in between. From germline, CDR1 is SGHDT and CDR2 YYEEEE. CDR3 bases: TGTGCCAGCAGCTTGTGGGGAACCTATGGCTACACCTTC. It codes for CASSLWGTYGYTF.

The DNA for the CDR3 is TGTGCCAGCAGCCGCGACCGGGGGGATGGCTACACCTTC. It specifies CASSRDRGDGYTF. This sequence joins TRBV5-6 and TRBJ1-2; TRBD1 might be the D (5 bases). V was cut by 4 bases and J by 6 bases, with 13 bases left in between. CDR3 length: 13 residues. The V gene's germline CDR1 is SGHDT and CDR2 YYEEEE.

This clone was detected only a few times. The chain links TRBV7-9 to TRBJ2-2; 8 bases are a match to TRBD1. The V gene end was trimmed by 3 bases and the J gene end by 3 bases; junction bases not matched to a gene: 6. The germline gives CDR1 SEHNR, CDR2 FQNEAQ (reference sequence). CDR3 length: 16 residues. Written as DNA, the CDR3 is TGTGCCAGCAGCTTTTCTTTACAGGGGGACACCGGGGAGCTGTTTTTT. The encoded protein is CASSFSLQGDTGELFF.

The chain recombines TRBV7-8 with TRBJ1-1; 8 bases are a match to TRBD1. CDR3 length: 16 residues. Germline V lookup: CDR1 SGHVS, CDR2 FQNEAQ. The trim removed 3 bases at V and 1 base at J, leaving 7 bases unmatched. CDR3 residues: CASSFWAGGTNTEAFF. The DNA for the CDR3 is TGTGCCAGCAGCTTTTGGGCAGGGGGCACGAACACTGAAGCTTTCTTT.

V and J are TRBV7-9 and TRBJ2-7, with TRBD1 as a possible D gene (6 bases). The CDR3 is 14 amino acids. Germline V CDR1 and CDR2: SEHNR, FQNEAQ (reference sequence). Trimming left V 5 bases short and J 4 bases short, with 15 bases between. CDR3 region: CASSPPPDSYEQYF. In nucleotides, the CDR3 is TGTGCCAGCAGCCCCCCCCCGGACAGTTACGAGCAGTACTTC.

The chain uses TRBV5-4 and TRBJ2-1; TRBD2 aligns across 10 bases. Trimming took 5 bases from V and 0 from J; bases not matched to a gene: 2. This CDR3 is built from 15 residues. Germline CDR1 and CDR2: SGHNT and YYREEE (reference sequence). CDR3 nucleotide sequence: TGTGCCAGCAGACCTAGCGGGAGCTCCTACAATGAGCAGTTCTTC. This gives the protein CASRPSGSSYNEQFF.